Given below is one TCR beta chain in context. Its antigen target is currently unknown. The data were obtained in a study of T cells expressing NK-cell markers (dated by TCRdb to 2020 to 2021). Background for the entire study: Eight or nine donors provided sorted CD3+CD56+NKG2C+, CD3+CD56+NKG2C- and CD3+CD56-NKG2C+ T-cell subsets, whose TCR beta-chain repertoires were profiled. Illumina HiSeq 2000/2500, MiSeq or NextSeq was used to sequence libraries as 2 x 150 bp reads. Among the eight sequenced donors, only one was HCMV-seronegative, while the other seven were HCMV-seropositive. Randomly selected healthy volunteers, three men and five women, were used as the eight sequenced donors. Overall results and qualifications from the work: It remained unclear whether the expanded NKG2C-expressing T cell clones were specific for HCMV antigens. For six donors, the dominant CD3+CD56+NKG2C+ clonotypes were among the top 10 CD8+ clonotypes and accounted for about 1.0-7.0% of CD8+ T cells. Those dominant clonotypes were again the most abundant among CD3+CD56-NKG2C+ cells in several donors, at about 28.3-60.1%.

Sequenced using an Illumina HiSeq 2000. The TCR beta cDNA libraries were made using 5'RACE template switching, a step that added both a universal primer site and unique molecular identifiers. Priming for cDNA synthesis came from the TCR beta constant segment, and two successive PCR amplification steps followed. The authors' pipeline ran thus. MIGEC handled demultiplexing of the reads and grouping by UMI, while MiTCR was used to assemble and quantify clonotypes. To exclude erroneous sequences, any TCR cDNA sequence not supported by at least two reads was discarded. The tcR package was used for downstream repertoire analysis, and clonotypes were matched across fractions by CDR3 nucleotide sequence plus V segment. VDJmatch was used to annotate antigen specificity against VDJdb, with one amino acid substitution in CDR3 allowed. TCRdb reprocessed the reads; each CDR3 protein sequence makes one entry, and DNA is unavailable. These V and J calls originate from TCRdb's pipeline instead of the authors' own analysis. Per the sample table, the count is fewer than 300,000 distinct CDR3 sequences. The ten largest clonotypes hold around 3.9% of the sample.

The germline V gene encodes CDR1 LGHDT and CDR2 YNNKEL (reference sequence). Inclusive of the bounding cysteine and phenylalanine, the CDR3 is 15 residues long. No DNA sequence is on record. To determine HCMV serostatus, a commercial ELISA kit was used to detect HCMV-specific IgG in serum. Peripheral blood mononuclear cells were isolated from blood by Ficoll density gradient centrifugation. The source material was blood T cells: a sorted CD56 or NKG2C T cell subset, CD4+ or CD8+ T cells, or bulk PBMC T cells (not recorded which). Recombination joined TRBV3-1 with TRBJ2-1; TCRdb's D gene call, TRBD2, goes unchecked for lack of DNA. The TCR was taken from a woman aged 18-70 years in good health. The encoded CDR3 is CASSQVASGYNEQFF.